These T cell receptor beta chains were read from a single sample in a study of cytomegalovirus exposure and HLA in healthy donors. Repertoires were generated with immunoSEQ multiplex PCR, while TCRdb's copy carries only in-frame clones and drops some. The sample has 200,000 to 250,000 clones, roughly 83% seen once. Sequencing was carried out using PBMCs. The receptors here all came from a woman younger than 30 in good health and CMV-seronegative. Each CDR3 is given with its conserved first and last residue. D genes are given only for firm matches. Clone size, where shown, is once, few, many, or a class for clones that have expanded.

J gene	V gene	clone size	D gene	CDR3 protein	CDR3 DNA
TRBJ1-1	TRBV11-2	-	-	CASSLGHSFPGETEAFF	TGTGCCAGCAGCTTAGGACACTCTTTCCCTGGGGAGACTGAAGCTTTCTTT
TRBJ1-2	TRBV29-1	-	-	CSTRVGEGYTF	TGCAGCACTCGGGTAGGGGAAGGCTACACCTTC
TRBJ1-1	TRBV28	once	TRBD1	CASSTSPGTGGEGAFF	TGTGCCAGCAGTACATCTCCCGGGACAGGGGGCGAAGGGGCTTTCTTT
TRBJ1-2	TRBV5-4	-	TRBD1	CASSRDRLPNYGYTF	TGTGCCAGCAGCAGGGACAGACTACCTAACTATGGCTACACCTTC
TRBJ2-7	TRBV19	-	-	CASSISGTSYEQYF	TGTGCCAGTAGTATCAGCGGTACCTCCTACGAGCAGTACTTC
TRBJ1-2	TRBV19	-	-	CAKNYGYTF	TGTGCCAAAAACTATGGCTACACCTTC
TRBJ2-5	TRBV5-1	-	TRBD2	CASSLELAGGETQYF	TGCGCCAGCAGCTTGGAACTAGCGGGAGGAGAGACCCAGTACTTC
TRBJ1-4	TRBV5-1	-	TRBD1	CASSLGDRGGEKLFF	TGCGCCAGCAGCTTGGGAGACAGGGGTGGTGAAAAACTGTTTTTT
TRBJ2-5	TRBV5-1	-	-	CASSLGLHPKTQYF	TGCGCCAGCAGCCTGGGACTCCACCCGAAGACCCAGTACTTC
TRBJ2-7	TRBV28	-	-	CASEGGAAEQYF	TGTGCCAGCGAGGGGGGGGCAGCCGAGCAGTACTTC
TRBJ2-3	TRBV5-1	-	-	CASSLSVGTDTQYF	TGCGCCAGCAGCTTGTCTGTAGGCACAGATACGCAGTATTTT
TRBJ2-2	TRBV5-6	-	-	CASSYGPHVTGELFF	TGTGCCAGCAGTTACGGGCCCCATGTTACCGGGGAGCTGTTTTTT
TRBJ2-3	TRBV27	-	-	CASSYVTGVPDTQYF	TGTGCCAGCAGCTACGTCACGGGAGTACCAGATACGCAGTATTTT
TRBJ1-5	TRBV6-5	once	TRBD1	CASSQDRSNQPQHF	TGTGCCAGCAGTCAGGACAGGAGCAATCAGCCCCAGCATTTT
TRBJ1-1	TRBV5-1	-	-	CASIGDLSPEAFF	TGCGCCAGCATCGGGGACCTGAGTCCTGAAGCTTTCTTT